This T cell receptor (beta chain) was found in a study of blood T cell repertoires in COVID-19. About the study: Sample material is recorded as cDNA or gDNA derived from T cells, B-cell-depleted T cells, or PBMCs.

This clone was found once. Sequenced by immunoSEQ multiplex PCR; TCRdb stores in-frame clones only, minus some. The data contain 330,000 or so clones, 88% of them seen just once; the ten biggest clones take up around 0.92%. This sequence was found in a woman aged 25 to 39 who had been exposed to COVID-19. Sequencing was done on a sample of PBMCs or T cells enriched from blood (not recorded which).

As DNA, the CDR3 is TGCGCCAGCAGCCAAGATATGCTGGGAAGACTAGCGGGAAACTACAATGAGCAGTTCTTC. It encodes CASSQDMLGRLAGNYNEQFF. The chain is built from TRBV4-1 and TRBJ2-1; 11 bases map to TRBD2. The CDR3 loop spans 20 amino acids. Germline V gene data show CDR1 as MGHRA and CDR2 as YSYEKL. Losses at the gene ends were 0 bases for V and 3 bases for J; bases not matched to a gene: 13.